This entry is about one TCR beta chain. Its specificity is unknown. The source of the sample is a study of identical twins. Study-level points and caveats: An excess of low generation probability was shown by twin-shared out-of-frame alpha sequences. Twins' surplus sharing was weaker for beta out-of-frame sequences. Fewer insertions marked abundant cord blood beta clonotypes; young adult naive trended weakly, memory not at all.

Trimming removed 10 bases from V and 5 bases from J; junction bases left unmatched: 10. In germline, CDR1 is SGHVS, CDR2 FNYEAQ. The CDR3 has 13 residues. Via MiXCR, TCRdb re-called the 5' RACE reads, giving one row per CDR3 protein. This sample has approximately 690,000 distinct CDR3 sequences, with 5.5% to 7.5% found just once. The receptor was derived from a man younger than 35 in good health. Sequenced material: naive T cells sorted from blood. The chain employs TRBV7-6 and TRBJ2-5, with 7 bases lining up with TRBD2. CDR3: CAIHRGGLETQYF. The CDR3 DNA is TGTGCCATCCACCGGGGAGGGCTTGAGACCCAGTACTTC.